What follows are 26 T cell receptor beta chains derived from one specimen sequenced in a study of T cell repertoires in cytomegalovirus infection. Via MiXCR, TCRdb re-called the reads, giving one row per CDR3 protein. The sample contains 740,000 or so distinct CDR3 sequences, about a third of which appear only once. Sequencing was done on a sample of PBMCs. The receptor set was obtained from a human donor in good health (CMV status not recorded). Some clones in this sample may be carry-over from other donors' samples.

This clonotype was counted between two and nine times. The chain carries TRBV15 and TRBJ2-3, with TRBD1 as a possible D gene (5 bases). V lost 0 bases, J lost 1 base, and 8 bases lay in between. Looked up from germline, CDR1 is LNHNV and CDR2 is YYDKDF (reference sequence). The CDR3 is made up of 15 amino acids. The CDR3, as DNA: TGTGCCACCAGCAGAGAGAGACAGCGCACAGATACGCAGTATTTT. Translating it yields CATSRERQRTDTQYF.

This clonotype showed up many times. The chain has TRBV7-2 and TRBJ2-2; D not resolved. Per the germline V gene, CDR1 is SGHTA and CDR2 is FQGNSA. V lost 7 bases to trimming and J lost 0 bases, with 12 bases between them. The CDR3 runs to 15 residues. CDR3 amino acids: CASTTDPTNTGELFF. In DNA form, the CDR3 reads TGTGCCAGCACCACCGATCCCACGAACACCGGGGAGCTGTTTTTT.

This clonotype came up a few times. The CDR3 region is CASSSPGQGGYEQYF. Here the CDR3 DNA reads TGTGCCAGTAGTAGTCCGGGACAGGGAGGATACGAGCAGTACTTC. The genes are TRBV28 and TRBJ2-7; 9 nucleotides match TRBD1. With V trimmed by 9 bases and J by 4 bases, 13 bases remained unmatched. CDR3 length: 15 residues. Per the germline V gene, CDR1 is MDHEN and CDR2 is SYDVKM. The complete variable domain, with remaining parts taken from reference TRBV28 and TRBJ2-7, reads DVKVTQSSRYLVKRTGEKVFLECVQDMDHENMFWYRQDPGLGLRLIYFSYDVKMKEKGDIPEGYSVSREKKERFSLILESASTNQTSMYLCASSSPGQGGYEQYFGPGTRLTVT.

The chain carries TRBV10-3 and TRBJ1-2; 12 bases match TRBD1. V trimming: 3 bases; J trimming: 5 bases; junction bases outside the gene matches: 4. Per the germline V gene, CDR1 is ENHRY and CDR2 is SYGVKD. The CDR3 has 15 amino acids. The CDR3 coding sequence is TGTGCCATCAGTGATCCGGGACAGGGGGCTTATGGCTACACCTTC. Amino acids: CAISDPGQGAYGYTF.

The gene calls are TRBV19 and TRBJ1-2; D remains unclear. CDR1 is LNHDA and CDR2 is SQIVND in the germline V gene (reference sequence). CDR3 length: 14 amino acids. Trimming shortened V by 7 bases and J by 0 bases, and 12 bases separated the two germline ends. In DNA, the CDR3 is TGTGCCAGTAATCCGGGTCAGACTAACTATGGCTACACCTTC. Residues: CASNPGQTNYGYTF.

CDR3 nucleotides: TGCGCCAGCAGCTCCCGGTCGGGTTCCCCCCGTGAGCAGTACTTC. Encoded protein: CASSSRSGSPREQYF. The rearrangement links TRBV5-1 to TRBJ2-7; no clear D gene. Trimming took 3 bases from V and 7 from J, leaving 20 bases between them. CDR3 size: 15 residues. Germline lookup yields CDR1 SGHRS and CDR2 YFSETQ.

CDR3 sequence: CASSQTTGTTEAFF. Written as DNA, the CDR3 is TGTGCCAGCAGCCAAACGACAGGGACCACTGAAGCTTTCTTT. The gene calls are TRBV3-1 and TRBJ1-1; 7 nucleotides match TRBD1. The CDR3 runs to 14 residues. V gave up 2 bases and J gave up 4 bases; unmatched junction bases: 4. Germline lookup yields CDR1 LGHDT and CDR2 YNNKEL (reference sequence).

CDR3 residues: CASSPVDDMTEAFF. The CDR3 bases are TGCGCCAGCAGCCCTGTTGATGACATGACTGAAGCTTTCTTT. The V gene is TRBV4-1, the J gene TRBJ1-1; D gene ambiguous. Per germline, CDR1 MGHRA and CDR2 YSYEKL. With 4 bases removed from V and 5 bases from J, the gap between germline ends came to 14 bases. The CDR3 length is 14 residues.

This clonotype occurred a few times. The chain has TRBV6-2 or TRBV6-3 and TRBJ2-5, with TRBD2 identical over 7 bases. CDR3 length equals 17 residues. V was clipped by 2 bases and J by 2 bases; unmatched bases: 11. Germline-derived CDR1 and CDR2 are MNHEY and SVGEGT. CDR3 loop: CASSYTSVGGRQETQYF. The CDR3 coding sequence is TGTGCCAGCAGTTACACTTCCGTCGGGGGGAGACAAGAGACCCAGTACTTC.

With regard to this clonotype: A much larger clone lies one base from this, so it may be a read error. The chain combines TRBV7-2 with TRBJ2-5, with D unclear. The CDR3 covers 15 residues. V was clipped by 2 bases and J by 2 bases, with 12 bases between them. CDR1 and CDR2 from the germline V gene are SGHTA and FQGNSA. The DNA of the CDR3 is TGTGCCAGCAGCTTACGGTTTCCCTCTCAAGAGACCCAGTACTTC. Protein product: CASSLRFPSQETQYF.

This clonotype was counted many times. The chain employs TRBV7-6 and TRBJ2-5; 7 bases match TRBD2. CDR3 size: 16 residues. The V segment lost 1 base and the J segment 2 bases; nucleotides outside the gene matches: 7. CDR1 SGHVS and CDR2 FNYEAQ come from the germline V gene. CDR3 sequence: CASSLGSGAIQETQYF. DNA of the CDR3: TGTGCCAGCAGCTTAGGGAGCGGGGCGATTCAAGAGACCCAGTACTTC.

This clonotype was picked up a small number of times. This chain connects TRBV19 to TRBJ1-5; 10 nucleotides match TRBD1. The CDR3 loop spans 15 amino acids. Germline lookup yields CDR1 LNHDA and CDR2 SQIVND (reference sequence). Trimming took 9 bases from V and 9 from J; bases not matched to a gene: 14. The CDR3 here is CASNEPGQGYRPQHF. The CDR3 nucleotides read TGTGCCAGCAACGAGCCGGGACAGGGGTATCGGCCCCAGCATTTT.

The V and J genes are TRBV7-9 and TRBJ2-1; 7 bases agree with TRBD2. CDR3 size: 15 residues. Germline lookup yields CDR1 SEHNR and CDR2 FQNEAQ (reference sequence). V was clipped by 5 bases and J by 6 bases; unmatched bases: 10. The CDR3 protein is CASSPPQGGANEQFF. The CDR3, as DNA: TGTGCCAGCAGCCCCCCGCAGGGAGGGGCCAATGAGCAGTTCTTC.

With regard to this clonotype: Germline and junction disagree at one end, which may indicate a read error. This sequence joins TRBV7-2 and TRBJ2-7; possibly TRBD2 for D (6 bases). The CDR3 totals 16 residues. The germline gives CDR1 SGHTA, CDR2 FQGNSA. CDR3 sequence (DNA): TGTGCCAGCAGCTTAGGGCCCCCAGGACTAAGTTACGAGCGGTCCTTC. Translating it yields CASSLGPPGLSYERSF.

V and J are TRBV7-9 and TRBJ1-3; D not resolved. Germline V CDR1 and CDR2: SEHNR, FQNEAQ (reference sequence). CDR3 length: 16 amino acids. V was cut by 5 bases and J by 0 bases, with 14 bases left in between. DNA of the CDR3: TGTGCCAGCAGCCCCCGTAGGGCAGGCTCTGGAAACACCATATATTTT. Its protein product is CASSPRRAGSGNTIYF.

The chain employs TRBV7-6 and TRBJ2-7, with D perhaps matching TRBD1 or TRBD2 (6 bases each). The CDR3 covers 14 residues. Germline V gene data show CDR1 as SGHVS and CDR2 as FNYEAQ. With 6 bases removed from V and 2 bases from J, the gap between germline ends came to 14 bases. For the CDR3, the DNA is TGTGCCAGCAGTTCAGGGGACTTCCCCTACGAGCAGTACTTC. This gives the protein CASSSGDFPYEQYF.

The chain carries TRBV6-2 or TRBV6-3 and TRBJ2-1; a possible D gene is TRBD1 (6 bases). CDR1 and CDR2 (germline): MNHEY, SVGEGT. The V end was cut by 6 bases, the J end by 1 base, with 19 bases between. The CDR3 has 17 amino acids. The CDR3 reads CASSLGSGTLSYNEQFF. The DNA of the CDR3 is TGTGCCAGCAGCTTGGGGTCCGGGACACTATCCTACAATGAGCAGTTCTTC.

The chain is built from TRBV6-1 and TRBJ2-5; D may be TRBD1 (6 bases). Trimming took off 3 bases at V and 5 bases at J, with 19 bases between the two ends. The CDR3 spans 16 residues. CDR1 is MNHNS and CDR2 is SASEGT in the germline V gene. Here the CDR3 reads CASSEGAWGSVETQYF. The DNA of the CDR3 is TGTGCCAGCAGTGAGGGGGCGTGGGGGTCCGTTGAGACCCAGTACTTC.

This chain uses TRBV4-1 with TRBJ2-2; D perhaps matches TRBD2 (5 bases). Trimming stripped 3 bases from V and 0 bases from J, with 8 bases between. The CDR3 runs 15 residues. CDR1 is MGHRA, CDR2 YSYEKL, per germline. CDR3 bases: TGCGCCAGCAGCCAGGAGGCAGCGAACACCGGGGAGCTGTTTTTT. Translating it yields CASSQEAANTGELFF.

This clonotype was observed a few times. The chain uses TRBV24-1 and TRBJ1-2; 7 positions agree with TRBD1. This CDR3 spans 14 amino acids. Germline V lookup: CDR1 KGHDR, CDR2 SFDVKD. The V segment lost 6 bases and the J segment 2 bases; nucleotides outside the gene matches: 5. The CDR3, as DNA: TGTGCCACCAGTAACAGGGGCGAAAACTATGGCTACACCTTC. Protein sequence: CATSNRGENYGYTF.

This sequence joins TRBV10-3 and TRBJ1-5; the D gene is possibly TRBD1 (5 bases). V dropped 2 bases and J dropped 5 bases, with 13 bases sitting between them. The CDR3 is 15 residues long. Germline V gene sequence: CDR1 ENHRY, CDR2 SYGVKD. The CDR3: CAISEEGLGDQPQHF. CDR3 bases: TGTGCCATCAGTGAGGAGGGACTGGGGGATCAGCCCCAGCATTTT.

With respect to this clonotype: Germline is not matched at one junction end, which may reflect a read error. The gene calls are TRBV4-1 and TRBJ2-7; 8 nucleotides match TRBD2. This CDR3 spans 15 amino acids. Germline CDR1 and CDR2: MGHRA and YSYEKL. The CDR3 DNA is TGTGCCAGCAGCCAAGATCTCTGGCGGGAGGACGAGCAGTACTTC. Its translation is CASSQDLWREDEQYF.

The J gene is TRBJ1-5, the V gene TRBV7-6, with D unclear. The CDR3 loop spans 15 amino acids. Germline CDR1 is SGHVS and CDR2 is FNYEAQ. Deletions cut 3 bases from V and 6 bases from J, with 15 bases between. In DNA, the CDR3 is TGTGCCAGCAGCTTTGATGGGAAGGGAGGTCAGCCCCAGCATTTT. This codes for CASSFDGKGGQPQHF.

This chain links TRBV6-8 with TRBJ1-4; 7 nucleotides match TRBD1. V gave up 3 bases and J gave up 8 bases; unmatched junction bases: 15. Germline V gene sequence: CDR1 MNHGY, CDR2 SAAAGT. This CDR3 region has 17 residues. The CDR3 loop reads CASSYYDREGGEEKLFF. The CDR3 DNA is TGTGCCAGCAGTTATTACGACAGGGAAGGGGGTGAAGAAAAACTGTTTTTT.

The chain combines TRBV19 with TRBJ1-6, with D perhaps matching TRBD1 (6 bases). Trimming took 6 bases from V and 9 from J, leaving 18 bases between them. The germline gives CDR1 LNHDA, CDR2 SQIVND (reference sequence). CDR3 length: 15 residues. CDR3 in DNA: TGTGCCAGTAGATCTCAACAGGGCCTGGGTTCACCCCTCCACTTT. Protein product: CASRSQQGLGSPLHF. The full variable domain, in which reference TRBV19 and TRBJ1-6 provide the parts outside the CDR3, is DGGITQSPKYLFRKEGQNVTLSCEQNLNHDAMYWYRQDPGQGLRLIYYSQIVNDFQKGDIAEGYSVSREKKESFPLTVTSAQKNPTAFYLCASRSQQGLGSPLHFGNGTRLTVT.

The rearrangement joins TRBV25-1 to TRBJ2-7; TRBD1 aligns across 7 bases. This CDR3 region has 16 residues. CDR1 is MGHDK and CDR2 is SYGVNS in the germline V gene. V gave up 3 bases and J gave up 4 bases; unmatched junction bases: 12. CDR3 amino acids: CASSDSPFRDSYEQYF. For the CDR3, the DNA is TGTGCCAGCAGTGATTCTCCTTTCCGGGACAGTTACGAGCAGTACTTC.